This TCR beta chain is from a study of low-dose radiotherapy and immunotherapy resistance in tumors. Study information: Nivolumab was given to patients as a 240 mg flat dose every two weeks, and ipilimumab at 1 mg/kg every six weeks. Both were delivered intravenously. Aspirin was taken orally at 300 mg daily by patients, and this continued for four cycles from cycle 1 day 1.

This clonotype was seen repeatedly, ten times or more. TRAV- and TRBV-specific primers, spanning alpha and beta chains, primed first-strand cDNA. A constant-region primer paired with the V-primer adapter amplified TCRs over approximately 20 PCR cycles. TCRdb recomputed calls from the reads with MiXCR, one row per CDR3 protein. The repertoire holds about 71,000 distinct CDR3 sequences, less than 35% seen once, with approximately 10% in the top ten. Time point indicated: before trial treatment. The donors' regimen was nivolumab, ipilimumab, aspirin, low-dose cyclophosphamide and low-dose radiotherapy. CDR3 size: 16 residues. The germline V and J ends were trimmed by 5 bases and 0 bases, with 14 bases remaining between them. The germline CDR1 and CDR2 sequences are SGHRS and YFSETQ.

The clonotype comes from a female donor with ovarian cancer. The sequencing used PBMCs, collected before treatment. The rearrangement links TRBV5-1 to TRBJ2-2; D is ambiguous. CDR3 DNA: TGCGCCAGCAGATCTACAAGGCAGACGAACACCGGGGAGCTGTTTTTT. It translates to CASRSTRQTNTGELFF. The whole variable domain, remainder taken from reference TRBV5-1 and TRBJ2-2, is KAGVTQTPRYLIKTRGQQVTLSCSPISGHRSVSWYQQTPGQGLQFLFEYFSETQRNKGNFPGRFSGRQFSNSRSEMNVSTLELGDSALYLCASRSTRQTNTGELFFGEGSRLTVL.